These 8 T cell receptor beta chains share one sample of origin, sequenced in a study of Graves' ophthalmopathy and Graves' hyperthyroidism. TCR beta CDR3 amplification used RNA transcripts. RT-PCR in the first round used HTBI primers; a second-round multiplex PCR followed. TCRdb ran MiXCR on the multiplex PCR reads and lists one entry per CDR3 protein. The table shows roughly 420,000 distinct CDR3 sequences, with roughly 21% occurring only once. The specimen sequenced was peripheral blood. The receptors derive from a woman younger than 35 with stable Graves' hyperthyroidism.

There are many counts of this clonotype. CDR3 DNA: TGTGCCAGCAGTGAATCGGAGGGGCCCCACTACGAGCAGTACTTC. Translating gives CASSESEGPHYEQYF. The V gene is TRBV25-1, the J gene TRBJ2-7; a weak D match, TRBD2 (6 bases). The CDR3 loop spans 15 amino acids. Germline lookup yields CDR1 MGHDK and CDR2 SYGVNS. The ends were cut back, 1 base at V and 3 bases at J, with 13 bases in the middle.

CDR3 nucleotides: TGTGCCAGCAGCGCACCCATGTTATCCGGGGAGAGCTCCTACGAGCAGTACTTC. This sequence encodes CASSAPMLSGESSYEQYF. The J gene is TRBJ2-7, the V gene TRBV11-2; tentative D call: TRBD2 (5 bases). The CDR3 spans 18 residues. Trimming left V 5 bases short and J 0 bases short, with 23 bases between. Germline V CDR1 and CDR2: SGHAT, FQNNGV.

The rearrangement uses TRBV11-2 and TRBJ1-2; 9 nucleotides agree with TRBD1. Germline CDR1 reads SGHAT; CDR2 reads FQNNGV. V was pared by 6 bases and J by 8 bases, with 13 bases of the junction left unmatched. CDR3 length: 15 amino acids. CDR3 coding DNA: TGTGCCAGCAGTTTGGTCCTCGGGACAGGGAAAGGCTACACCTTC. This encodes CASSLVLGTGKGYTF.

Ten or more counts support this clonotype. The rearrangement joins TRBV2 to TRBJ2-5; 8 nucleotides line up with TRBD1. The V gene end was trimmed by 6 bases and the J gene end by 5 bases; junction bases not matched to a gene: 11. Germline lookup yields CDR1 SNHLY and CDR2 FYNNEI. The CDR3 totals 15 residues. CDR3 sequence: CASSEGQVEGETQYF. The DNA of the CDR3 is TGTGCCAGCAGCGAGGGACAGGTCGAGGGGGAGACCCAGTACTTC. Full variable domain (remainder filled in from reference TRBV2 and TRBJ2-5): EPEVTQTPSHQVTQMGQEVILRCVPISNHLYFYWYRQILGQKVEFLVSFYNNEISEKSEIFDDQFSVERPDGSNFTLKIRSTKLEDSAMYFCASSEGQVEGETQYFGPGTRLLVL.

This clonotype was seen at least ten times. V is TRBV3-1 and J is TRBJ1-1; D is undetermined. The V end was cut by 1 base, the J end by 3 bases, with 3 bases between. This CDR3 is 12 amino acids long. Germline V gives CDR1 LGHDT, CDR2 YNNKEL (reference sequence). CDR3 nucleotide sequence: TGTGCCAGCAGCCAAGTCGACACTGAAGCTTTCTTT. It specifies CASSQVDTEAFF.

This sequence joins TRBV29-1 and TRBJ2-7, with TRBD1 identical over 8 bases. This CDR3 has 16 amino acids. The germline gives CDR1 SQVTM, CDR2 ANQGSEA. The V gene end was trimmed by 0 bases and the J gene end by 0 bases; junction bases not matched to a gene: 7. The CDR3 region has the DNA TGCAGCGTTGAAGATTTGGACAGGGAGGACTCCTACGAGCAGTACTTC. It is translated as CSVEDLDREDSYEQYF.

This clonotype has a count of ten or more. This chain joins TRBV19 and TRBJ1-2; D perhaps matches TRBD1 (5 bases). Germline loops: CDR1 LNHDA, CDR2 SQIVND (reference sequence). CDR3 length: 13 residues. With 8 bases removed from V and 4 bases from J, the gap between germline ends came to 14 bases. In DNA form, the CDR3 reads TGTGCCAGTGAAGCAGGGAATCCCTATGGCTACACCTTC. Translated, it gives CASEAGNPYGYTF.

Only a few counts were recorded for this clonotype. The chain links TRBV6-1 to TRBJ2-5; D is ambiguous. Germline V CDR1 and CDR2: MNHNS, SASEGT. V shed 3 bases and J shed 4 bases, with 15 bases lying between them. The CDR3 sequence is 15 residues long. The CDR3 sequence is CASSDGWAFGETQYF. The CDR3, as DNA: TGTGCCAGCAGTGATGGTTGGGCTTTTGGAGAGACCCAGTACTTC.